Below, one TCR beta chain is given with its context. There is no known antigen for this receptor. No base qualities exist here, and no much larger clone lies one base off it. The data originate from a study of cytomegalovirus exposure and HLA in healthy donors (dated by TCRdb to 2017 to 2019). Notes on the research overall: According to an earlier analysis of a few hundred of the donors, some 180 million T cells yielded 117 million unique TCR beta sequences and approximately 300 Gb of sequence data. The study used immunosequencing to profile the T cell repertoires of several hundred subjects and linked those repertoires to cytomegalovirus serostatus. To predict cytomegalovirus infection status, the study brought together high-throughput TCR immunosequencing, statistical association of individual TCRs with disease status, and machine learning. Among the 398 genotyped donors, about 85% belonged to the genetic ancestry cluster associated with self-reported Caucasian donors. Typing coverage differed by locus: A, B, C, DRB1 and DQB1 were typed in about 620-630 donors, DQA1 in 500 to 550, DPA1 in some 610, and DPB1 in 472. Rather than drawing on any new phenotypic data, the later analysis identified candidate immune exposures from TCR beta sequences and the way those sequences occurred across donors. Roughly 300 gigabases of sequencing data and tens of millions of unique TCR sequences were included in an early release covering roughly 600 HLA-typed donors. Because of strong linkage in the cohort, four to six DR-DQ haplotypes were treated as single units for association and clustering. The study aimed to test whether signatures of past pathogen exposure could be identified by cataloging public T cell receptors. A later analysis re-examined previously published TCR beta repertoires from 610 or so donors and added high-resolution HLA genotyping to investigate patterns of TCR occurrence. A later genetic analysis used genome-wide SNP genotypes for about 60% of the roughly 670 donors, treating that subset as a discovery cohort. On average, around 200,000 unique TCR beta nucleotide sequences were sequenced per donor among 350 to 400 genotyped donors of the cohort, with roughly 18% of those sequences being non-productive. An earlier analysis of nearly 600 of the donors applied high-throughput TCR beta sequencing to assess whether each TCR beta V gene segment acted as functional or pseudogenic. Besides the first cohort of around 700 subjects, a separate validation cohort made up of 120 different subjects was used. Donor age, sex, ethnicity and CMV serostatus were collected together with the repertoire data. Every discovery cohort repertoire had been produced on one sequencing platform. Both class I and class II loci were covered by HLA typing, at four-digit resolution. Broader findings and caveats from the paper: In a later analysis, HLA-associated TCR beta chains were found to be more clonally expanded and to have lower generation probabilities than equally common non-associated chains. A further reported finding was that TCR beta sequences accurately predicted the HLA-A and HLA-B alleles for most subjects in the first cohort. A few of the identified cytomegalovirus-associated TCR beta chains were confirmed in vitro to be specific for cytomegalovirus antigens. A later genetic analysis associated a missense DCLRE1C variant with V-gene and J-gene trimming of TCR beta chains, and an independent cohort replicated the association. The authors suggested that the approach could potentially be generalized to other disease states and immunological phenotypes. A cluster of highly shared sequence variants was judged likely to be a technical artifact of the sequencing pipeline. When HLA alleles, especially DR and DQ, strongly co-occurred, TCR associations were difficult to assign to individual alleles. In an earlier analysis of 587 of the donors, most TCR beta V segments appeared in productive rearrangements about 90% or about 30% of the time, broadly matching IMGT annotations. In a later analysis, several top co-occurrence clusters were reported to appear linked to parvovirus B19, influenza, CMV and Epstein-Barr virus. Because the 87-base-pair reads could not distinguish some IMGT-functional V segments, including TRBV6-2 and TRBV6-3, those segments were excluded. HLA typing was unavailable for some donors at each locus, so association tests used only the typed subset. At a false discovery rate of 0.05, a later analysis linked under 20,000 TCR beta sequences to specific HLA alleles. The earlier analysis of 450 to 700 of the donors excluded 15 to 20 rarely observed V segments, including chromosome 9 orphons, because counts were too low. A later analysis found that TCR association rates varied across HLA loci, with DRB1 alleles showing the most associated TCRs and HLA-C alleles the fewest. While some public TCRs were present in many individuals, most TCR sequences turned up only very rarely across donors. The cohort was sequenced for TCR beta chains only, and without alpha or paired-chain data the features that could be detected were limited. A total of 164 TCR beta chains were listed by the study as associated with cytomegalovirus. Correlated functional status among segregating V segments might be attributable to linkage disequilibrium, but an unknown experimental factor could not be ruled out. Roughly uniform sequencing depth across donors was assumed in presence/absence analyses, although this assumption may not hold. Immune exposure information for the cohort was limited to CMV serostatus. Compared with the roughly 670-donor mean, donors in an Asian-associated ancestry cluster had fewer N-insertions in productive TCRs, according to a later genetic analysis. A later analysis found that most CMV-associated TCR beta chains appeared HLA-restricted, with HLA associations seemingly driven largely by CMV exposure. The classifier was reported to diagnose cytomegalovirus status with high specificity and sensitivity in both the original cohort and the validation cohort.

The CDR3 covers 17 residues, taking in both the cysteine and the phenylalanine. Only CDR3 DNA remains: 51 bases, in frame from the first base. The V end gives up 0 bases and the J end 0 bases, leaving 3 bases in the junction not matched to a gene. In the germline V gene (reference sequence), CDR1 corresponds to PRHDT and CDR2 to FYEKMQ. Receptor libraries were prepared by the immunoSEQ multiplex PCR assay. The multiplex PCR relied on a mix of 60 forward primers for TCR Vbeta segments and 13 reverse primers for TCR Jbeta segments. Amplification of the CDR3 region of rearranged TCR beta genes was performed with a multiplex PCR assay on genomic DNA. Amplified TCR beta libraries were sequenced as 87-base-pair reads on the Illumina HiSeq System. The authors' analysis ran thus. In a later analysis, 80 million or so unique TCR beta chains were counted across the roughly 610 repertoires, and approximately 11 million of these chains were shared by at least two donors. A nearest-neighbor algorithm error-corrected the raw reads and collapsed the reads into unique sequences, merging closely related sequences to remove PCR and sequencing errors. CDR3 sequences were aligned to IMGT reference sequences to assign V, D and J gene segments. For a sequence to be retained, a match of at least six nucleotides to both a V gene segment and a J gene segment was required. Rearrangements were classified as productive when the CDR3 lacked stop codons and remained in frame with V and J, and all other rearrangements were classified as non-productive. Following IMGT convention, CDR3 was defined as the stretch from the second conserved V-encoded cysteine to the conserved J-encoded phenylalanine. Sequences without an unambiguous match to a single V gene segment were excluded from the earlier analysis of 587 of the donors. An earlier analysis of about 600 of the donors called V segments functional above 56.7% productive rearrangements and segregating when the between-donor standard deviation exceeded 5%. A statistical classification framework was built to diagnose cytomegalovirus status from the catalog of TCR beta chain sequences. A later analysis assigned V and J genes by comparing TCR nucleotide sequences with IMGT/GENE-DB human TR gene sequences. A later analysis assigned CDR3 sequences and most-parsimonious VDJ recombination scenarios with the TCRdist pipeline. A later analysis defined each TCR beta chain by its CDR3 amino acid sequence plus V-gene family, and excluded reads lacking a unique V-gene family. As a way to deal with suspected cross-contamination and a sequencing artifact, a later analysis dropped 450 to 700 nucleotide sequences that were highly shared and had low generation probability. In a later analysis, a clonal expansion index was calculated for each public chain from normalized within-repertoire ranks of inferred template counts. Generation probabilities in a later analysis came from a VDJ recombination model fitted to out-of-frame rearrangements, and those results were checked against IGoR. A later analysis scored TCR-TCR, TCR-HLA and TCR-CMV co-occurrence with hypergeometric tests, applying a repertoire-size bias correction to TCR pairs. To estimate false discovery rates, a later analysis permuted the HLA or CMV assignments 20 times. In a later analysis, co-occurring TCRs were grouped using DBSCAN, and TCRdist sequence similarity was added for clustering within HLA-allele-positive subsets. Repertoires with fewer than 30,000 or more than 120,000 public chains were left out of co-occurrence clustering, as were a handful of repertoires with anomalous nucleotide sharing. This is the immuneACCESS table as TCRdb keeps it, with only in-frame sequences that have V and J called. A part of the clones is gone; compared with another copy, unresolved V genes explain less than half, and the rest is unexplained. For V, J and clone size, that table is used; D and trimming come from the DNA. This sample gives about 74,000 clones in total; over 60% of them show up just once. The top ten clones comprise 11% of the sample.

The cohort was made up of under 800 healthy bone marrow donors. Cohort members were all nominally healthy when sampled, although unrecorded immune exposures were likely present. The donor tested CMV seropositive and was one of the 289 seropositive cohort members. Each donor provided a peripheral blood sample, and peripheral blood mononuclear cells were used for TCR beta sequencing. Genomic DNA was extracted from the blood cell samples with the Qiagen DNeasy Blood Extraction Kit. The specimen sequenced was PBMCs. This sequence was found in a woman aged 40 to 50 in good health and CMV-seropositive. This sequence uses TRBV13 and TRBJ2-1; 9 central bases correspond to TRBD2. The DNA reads TGTGCCAGCAGCTTAGGGCCGGGACTAGCCTCCTACAATGAGCAGTTCTTC. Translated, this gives CASSLGPGLASYNEQFF.